This TCR beta chain was profiled in a study of cytomegalovirus exposure and HLA in healthy donors. Overall study: Among about 190 million T cells, an earlier analysis found 120 million or so unique TCR beta sequences.

This CDR3 has 12 residues. The germline V gene encodes CDR1 GTSNPN and CDR2 SVGIG (reference sequence). Trimming pared 2 bases from V and 9 bases from J, leaving 11 bases between. The PCR employed 60 Vbeta primers together with 13 Jbeta primers. The data were produced by immunoSEQ multiplex PCR, yet TCRdb's version contains in-frame clones alone and is incomplete. The sample lists more than 45,000 clones, less than 85% seen once, with roughly 19% in the top ten. At the time of sampling, donors were nominally healthy, though unrecorded immune exposures were likely. Sequenced: PBMCs. This rearrangement joins TRBV30 to TRBJ2-1; D might be TRBD2 (5 bases). This TCR was sampled from a woman aged 60-75 years in good health and CMV-seropositive. The CDR3 nucleotides are TGTGCCTGGAGTCCCCTTGGGAGTGAGCAGTTCTTC. Translation gives CAWSPLGSEQFF.